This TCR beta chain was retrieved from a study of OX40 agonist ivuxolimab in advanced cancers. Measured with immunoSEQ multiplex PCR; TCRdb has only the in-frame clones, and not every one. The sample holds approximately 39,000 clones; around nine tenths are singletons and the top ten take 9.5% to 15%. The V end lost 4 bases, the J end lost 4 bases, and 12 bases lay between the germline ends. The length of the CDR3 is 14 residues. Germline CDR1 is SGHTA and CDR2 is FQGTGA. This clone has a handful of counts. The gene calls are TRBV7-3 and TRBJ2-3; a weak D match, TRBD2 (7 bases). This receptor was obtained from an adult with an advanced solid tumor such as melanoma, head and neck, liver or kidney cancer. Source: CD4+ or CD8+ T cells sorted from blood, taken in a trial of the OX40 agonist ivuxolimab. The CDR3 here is CASSSRGAADTQYF. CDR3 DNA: TGTGCCAGCAGCTCCCGGGGGGCGGCAGATACGCAGTATTTT.